The source of this T cell receptor beta chain is a study of PD-1 blockade in classical Hodgkin lymphoma. About the study: Nivolumab was given intravenously to patients at 3 mg/kg every 2 weeks. Study observations and caveats: Complete responders had baseline diversity similar to newly diagnosed patients. Whereas CD4+ TCR diversity had risen significantly by C4D1, CD8+ TCR diversity had not.

Produced via immunoSEQ multiplex PCR; TCRdb's table is partial and in-frame only. The sample lists about 27,000 clones; 78% were seen once. For this clone: Antigen specificity is unknown.

Per germline, CDR1 SGHTA and CDR2 FQGNSA. The V end lost 1 base, the J end lost 1 base, and 17 bases lay between the germline ends. CDR3 length: 18 residues. All trial patients relapsed after autologous stem cell transplantation. Best response was recorded as complete response, partial response or progressive disease. The TCR originated in a human donor with classical Hodgkin lymphoma. This material consisted of peripheral blood mononuclear cells (PBMCs), taken before the second cycle of nivolumab. V usage is TRBV7-2 and J usage is TRBJ2-4; D unresolved. CDR3 residues: CASSLGLRPPGAKNIQYF. Written as DNA, the CDR3 is TGTGCCAGCAGCTTAGGATTGCGACCCCCTGGGGCCAAAAACATTCAGTACTTC.